These 30 T cell receptor beta chains came from one sample sequenced in a study of blood T cell repertoires in COVID-19. The table came from immunoSEQ multiplex PCR; TCRdb's copy has only in-frame clones and leaves some out. Of roughly 190,000 clones listed, 76% are singletons. The sample consisted of peripheral blood. These receptors were obtained from a woman aged 45-65 years with active or convalescent COVID-19.

The rearrangement joins TRBV5-5 to TRBJ1-2; TRBD1 agrees at 10 bases. J was trimmed by 1 base and V by 4 bases; bases with no gene match: 10. This CDR3 comprises 17 residues. Germline V lookup: CDR1 SGHKS, CDR2 YYEKEE (reference sequence). The CDR3 bases are TGTGCCAGCAGCCCTGAGGGGACAGGGGCTCTTAACTATGGCTACACCTTC. The encoded protein is CASSPEGTGALNYGYTF.

This clone was observed a few times. The rearrangement joins TRBV2 to TRBJ1-6; unclear D gene. CDR3 length equals 14 residues. Germline V CDR1 and CDR2: SNHLY, FYNNEI. Trimming took 9 bases from V and 7 from J, leaving 16 bases between them. The CDR3 sequence is CASRYGSENSPLHF. The CDR3 DNA is TGTGCCAGTCGCTATGGGAGCGAGAATTCACCCCTCCACTTT.

The gene calls are TRBV7-6 and TRBJ2-7; D gene unclear. This CDR3 is built from 13 residues. V gave up 2 bases and J gave up 7 bases, with 12 bases separating them. CDR1 is SGHVS and CDR2 is FNYEAQ in the germline V gene. For the CDR3, the DNA is TGTGCCAGCAGCTTAACGAAATCGAGGGAGCAGTACTTC. Protein: CASSLTKSREQYF.

The chain joins TRBV7-3 to TRBJ2-1; 9 positions agree with TRBD2. With 5 bases clipped from V and 6 bases from J, the junction kept 5 bases outside the gene matches. Per the germline V gene, CDR1 is SGHTA and CDR2 is FQGTGA. The CDR3 is 14 residues long. Written as DNA, the CDR3 is TGTGCCAGCAGCCCCGGGACTAGCTTCAATGAGCAGTTCTTC. Its protein is CASSPGTSFNEQFF.

This chain joins TRBV25-1 and TRBJ1-5; perhaps TRBD1 as D (6 bases). Germline V gene sequence: CDR1 MGHDK, CDR2 SYGVNS. This CDR3 contains 17 residues. V lost 1 base, J lost 0 bases, and 13 bases lay in between. The CDR3 loop is CASSEWGHSFSNQPQHF. The CDR3 coding sequence is TGTGCCAGCAGTGAATGGGGGCACAGTTTTAGCAATCAGCCCCAGCATTTT.

The genes are TRBV29-1 and TRBJ1-4; TRBD1 is a possible D gene (5 bases). Germline V gene sequence: CDR1 SQVTM, CDR2 ANQGSEA. This CDR3 comprises 13 residues. Deletions cut 7 bases from V and 4 bases from J, with 13 bases between. The CDR3 bases are TGCAGCGCCCGAAGGGGAAATAATGAAAAACTGTTTTTT. Its translation: CSARRGNNEKLFF.

Written as DNA, the CDR3 is TGCGCCAGCAGCTTGGCCGACAGCTTTAACACTGAAGCTTTCTTT. The encoded protein is CASSLADSFNTEAFF. The V gene is TRBV5-1, the J gene TRBJ1-1, with a weak D call TRBD1 (5 bases). CDR3 size: 15 residues. In germline, CDR1 is SGHRS, CDR2 YFSETQ. V lost 0 bases to trimming and J lost 2 bases, with 11 bases between them. Full variable domain (remainder filled in from reference TRBV5-1 and TRBJ1-1): KAGVTQTPRYLIKTRGQQVTLSCSPISGHRSVSWYQQTPGQGLQFLFEYFSETQRNKGNFPGRFSGRQFSNSRSEMNVSTLELGDSALYLCASSLADSFNTEAFFGQGTRLTVV.

This clone was seen only once. The chain couples TRBV4-3 to TRBJ1-4, with 7 nucleotides matching TRBD1. The germline gives CDR1 LGHNA, CDR2 YSLEER. The CDR3 runs 16 residues. The junction had 7 bases not matched to a gene; V was cut back by 2 bases and J by 4 bases. Here the CDR3 reads CASSQNTGAVNEKLFF. CDR3 nucleotide sequence: TGCGCCAGCAGCCAAAACACAGGGGCGGTTAATGAAAAACTGTTTTTT.

V and J are TRBV6-6 and TRBJ2-7; a weak D match, TRBD1 (6 bases). This CDR3 is 13 amino acids long. V was shortened by 7 bases and J by 2 bases, with 12 bases between the two germline ends. The germline CDR1 and CDR2 sequences are MNHNY and SVGAGI (reference sequence). The CDR3 coding sequence is TGTGCCAGCACCAAGGACAGCGCCTACGAGCAGTACTTC. Translating it yields CASTKDSAYEQYF.

The rearrangement links TRBV30 to TRBJ2-1; D is unclear. Deletions cut 4 bases from V and 3 bases from J, with 4 bases between. This CDR3 is built from 11 residues. Germline V gene lookup returns CDR1 GTSNPN and CDR2 SVGIG (reference sequence). The DNA for the CDR3 is TGTGCCTGGACTAACTACAATGAGCAGTTCTTC. Its protein is CAWTNYNEQFF.

The chain is built from TRBV4-3 and TRBJ1-1; D is possibly TRBD1 (6 bases). The CDR3 consists of 16 residues. Per the germline V gene, CDR1 is LGHNA and CDR2 is YSLEER. V lost 0 bases and J lost 4, with 15 bases in between. As DNA, the CDR3 is TGCGCCAGCAGCCAAGATATGGTGGGGGCGCGCACTGAAGCTTTCTTT. It is translated as CASSQDMVGARTEAFF.

The chain uses TRBV28 and TRBJ1-2; D remains unclear. The CDR3 loop spans 12 amino acids. Germline V lookup: CDR1 MDHEN, CDR2 SYDVKM. The ends were cut back, 5 bases at V and 4 bases at J, with 8 bases in the middle. In DNA, the CDR3 is TGTGCCAGCAGTATCCGGGGCTATGGCTACACCTTC. Residues: CASSIRGYGYTF.

The chain links TRBV18 to TRBJ1-2, with TRBD1 identical over 7 bases. The germline V gene has CDR1 KGHSH and CDR2 LQKENI. This CDR3 comprises 14 residues. V gave up 3 bases and J gave up 1 base; unmatched junction bases: 2. The CDR3 sequence: CASSPGDSNYGYTF. CDR3 in DNA: TGTGCCAGCTCACCCGGGGACAGTAACTATGGCTACACCTTC.

The gene calls are TRBV2 and TRBJ1-2, with 12 bases aligning to TRBD1. Germline V gene lookup returns CDR1 SNHLY and CDR2 FYNNEI. CDR3 length: 18 amino acids. J lost 2 bases, V lost 3 bases, and 10 bases had no gene match. This chain's CDR3 is CASSDLGQGASPNYGYTF. CDR3 nucleotide sequence: TGTGCCAGCAGTGATCTGGGACAGGGGGCGTCCCCAAACTATGGCTACACCTTC.

This chain links TRBV5-1 with TRBJ1-2; D is undetermined. The CDR3 spans 15 residues. V shed 0 bases and J shed 4 bases, with 13 bases lying between them. CDR1 is SGHRS and CDR2 is YFSETQ in the germline V gene. This CDR3 reads CASSLAGVGSYGYTF. CDR3 bases: TGCGCCAGCAGCTTGGCCGGCGTGGGGAGCTATGGCTACACCTTC. Looking up the rest from reference TRBV5-1 and TRBJ1-2 gives the full variable domain: KAGVTQTPRYLIKTRGQQVTLSCSPISGHRSVSWYQQTPGQGLQFLFEYFSETQRNKGNFPGRFSGRQFSNSRSEMNVSTLELGDSALYLCASSLAGVGSYGYTFGSGTRLTVV.

The V gene is TRBV28, the J gene TRBJ1-4; the match to TRBD1 covers 7 bases. V shed 6 bases and J 2 bases; nucleotides not matched to a gene: 9. The CDR3 spans 16 residues. The germline CDR1 and CDR2 sequences are MDHEN and SYDVKM. CDR3 DNA: TGTGCCAGCAGCCGCCCGAGCAGGGGGACTAATGAAAAACTGTTTTTT. Translated: CASSRPSRGTNEKLFF.

The chain is built from TRBV4-3 and TRBJ2-1, with D tentatively TRBD2 (5 bases). This CDR3 is built from 15 residues. Germline loops: CDR1 LGHNA, CDR2 YSLEER. Trimming left V 1 base short and J 1 base short, with 8 bases between. Here the CDR3 DNA reads TGCGCCAGCAGCCAAGCCAGGACTTCCTACAATGAGCAGTTCTTC. Encoded protein: CASSQARTSYNEQFF.

This clone was detected a few times. J is TRBJ2-2 and V is TRBV5-5, with D possibly TRBD2 on 6 matching bases. V was clipped by 2 bases and J by 6 bases, with 8 bases between them. The CDR3 contains 13 residues. Germline assignment: CDR1 SGHKS and CDR2 YYEKEE (reference sequence). CDR3 bases: TGTGCCAGCAGCTTCTCGGGGGCCGGGGAGCTGTTTTTT. Protein sequence: CASSFSGAGELFF.

This chain joins TRBV19 and TRBJ2-1; TRBD1 aligns across 7 bases. Per the germline V gene, CDR1 is LNHDA and CDR2 is SQIVND (reference sequence). Trimming cost V 7 bases and J 9 bases; bases outside gene matches: 9. CDR3 length: 13 amino acids. CDR3 nucleotides: TGTGCCAGTACTCTTAGGGGGCCCGGTGAGCAGTTCTTC. Its protein is CASTLRGPGEQFF.

The V gene is TRBV10-3, the J gene TRBJ1-4; TRBD1 might be the D (5 bases). V dropped 11 bases and J dropped 0 bases, with 10 bases sitting between them. CDR1 ENHRY and CDR2 SYGVKD come from the germline V gene. This CDR3 spans 13 amino acids. In DNA, the CDR3 is TGTGCCTCTCAGGGTTCAACTAATGAAAAACTGTTTTTT. Amino acid sequence: CASQGSTNEKLFF.

The chain has TRBV6-4 and TRBJ2-5; unclear D gene. Deletions cut 0 bases from V and 3 bases from J, with 8 bases between. Germline lookup yields CDR1 MRHNA and CDR2 SNTAGT. The CDR3 length is 14 residues. CDR3 region: CASSDSDWEETQYF. Here the CDR3 DNA reads TGTGCCAGCAGTGACTCCGACTGGGAAGAGACCCAGTACTTC.

The gene calls are TRBV9 and TRBJ2-3; TRBD2 matches 7 bases. Germline CDR1 is SGDLS and CDR2 is YYNGEE. The CDR3 loop spans 15 amino acids. With 0 bases clipped from V and 4 bases from J, the junction kept 5 bases outside the gene matches. In DNA form, the CDR3 reads TGTGCCAGCAGCGTAGTTAGCGGGCCCCCAGATACGCAGTATTTT. This codes for CASSVVSGPPDTQYF. The variable domain in full, completed from reference TRBV9 and TRBJ2-3, reads DSGVTQTPKHLITATGQRVTLRCSPRSGDLSVYWYQQSLDQGLQFLIQYYNGEERAKGNILERFSAQQFPDLHSELNLSSLELGDSALYFCASSVVSGPPDTQYFGPGTRLTVL.

This clone was observed a handful of times. The rearrangement links TRBV7-3 to TRBJ2-5; 7 bases are a match to TRBD1. The length of the CDR3 is 15 residues. The V and J ends lost 2 bases and 5 bases, in that order; junction bases with no gene match: 8. Per germline, CDR1 SGHTA and CDR2 FQGTGA. The CDR3 loop reads CASSLGTANGETQYF. CDR3 DNA: TGTGCCAGCAGCTTAGGGACAGCCAACGGGGAGACCCAGTACTTC.

The J gene is TRBJ1-3, the V gene TRBV6-6; 7 bases fit TRBD1. The CDR3 runs to 15 residues. The germline gives CDR1 MNHNY, CDR2 SVGAGI (reference sequence). Germline trimming cut 6 bases from V and 0 bases from J; bases unmatched to any gene: 5. In DNA form, the CDR3 reads TGTGCCAGCAGGGGACAGCGCGACTCTGGAAACACCATATATTTT. It specifies CASRGQRDSGNTIYF.

V is TRBV28 and J is TRBJ1-5; 7 positions match TRBD1. V lost 5 bases to trimming and J lost 6 bases; unmatched junction nucleotides: 1. Looked up from germline, CDR1 is MDHEN and CDR2 is SYDVKM. This CDR3 is built from 12 residues. CDR3 in DNA: TGTGCCAGCAGTCAGGGGGGTCAGCCCCAGCATTTT. It translates to CASSQGGQPQHF.

This clone appeared a few times. This sequence joins TRBV7-2 and TRBJ2-1, with 10 nucleotides matching TRBD2. The V and J ends lost 3 bases and 3 bases, in that order; junction bases with no gene match: 2. From germline, CDR1 is SGHTA and CDR2 FQGNSA. The CDR3 has 15 residues. This CDR3 is CASSLLAGDYNEQFF. The DNA of the CDR3 is TGTGCCAGCAGCTTGCTAGCGGGAGACTACAATGAGCAGTTCTTC.

The rearrangement links TRBV9 to TRBJ2-2; 9 bases fit TRBD1. Unmatched junction bases numbered 8, after V lost 4 bases and J lost 4 bases. The CDR3 totals 16 residues. CDR1 and CDR2 (germline): SGDLS, YYNGEE. CDR3 DNA: TGTGCCAGCAGCCCCACCGGACAGGGGATCACCGGGGAGCTGTTTTTT. Its translation: CASSPTGQGITGELFF.

The chain has TRBV5-8 and TRBJ1-3; 8 positions match TRBD1. CDR1 is SGHTS, CDR2 YDEGEE, per germline. CDR3 length: 19 amino acids. The V and J ends lost 2 bases and 4 bases, in that order; junction bases with no gene match: 17. The CDR3 loop reads CASSLAGTGHLVSGNTIYF. The CDR3 bases are TGTGCCAGCAGCTTAGCCGGGACAGGACATCTAGTTTCGGGAAACACCATATATTTT.

The genes are TRBV18 and TRBJ1-1; D is unresolved. Germline V gene lookup returns CDR1 KGHSH and CDR2 LQKENI. There are 19 residues in the CDR3. Trimming removed 3 bases at V and 5 bases at J, with 28 bases between. CDR3 residues: CASSPGRRGSGSRSTEAFF. DNA of the CDR3: TGTGCCAGCTCACCGGGGAGGAGAGGGTCCGGGAGTCGGAGTACTGAAGCTTTCTTT.

This chain connects TRBV30 to TRBJ2-3; unclear D gene. CDR3 length: 13 amino acids. Germline assignment: CDR1 GTSNPN and CDR2 SVGIG (reference sequence). Deletions cut 3 bases from V and 6 bases from J, with 13 bases between. Here the CDR3 DNA reads TGTGCCTGGAGGCGATTACGGGTGGATACGCAGTATTTT. Its protein is CAWRRLRVDTQYF.